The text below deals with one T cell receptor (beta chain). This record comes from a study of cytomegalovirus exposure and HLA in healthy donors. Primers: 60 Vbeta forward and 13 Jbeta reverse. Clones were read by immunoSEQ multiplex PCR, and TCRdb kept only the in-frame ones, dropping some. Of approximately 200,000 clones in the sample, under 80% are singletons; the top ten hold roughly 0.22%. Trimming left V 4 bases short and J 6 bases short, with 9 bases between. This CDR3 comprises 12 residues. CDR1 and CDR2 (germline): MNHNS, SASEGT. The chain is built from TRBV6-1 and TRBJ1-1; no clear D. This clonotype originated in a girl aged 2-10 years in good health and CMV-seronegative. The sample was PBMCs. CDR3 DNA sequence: TGTGCCAGCAGTGCAATGGGCCCTGAAGCTTTCTTT. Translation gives CASSAMGPEAFF.